The following is a T cell receptor (beta chain) sequence with its context. The antigen is undetermined. Other DNA sequences in the same sample also yield this CDR3. The sample belongs to a study of cytomegalovirus exposure and HLA in healthy donors. Study overall: For the approximately 400 genotyped donors, 75% to 90% fell within the Caucasian-associated ancestry cluster. Findings and caveats of the study: As confirmed in vitro, a few CMV-associated chains were specific for CMV antigens. According to the study, approximately 150 TCR beta chains were cytomegalovirus-associated.

The V gene's germline CDR1 is MDHEN and CDR2 SYDVKM. V was cut by 5 bases and J by 1 base, with 5 bases left in between. The CDR3 extends over 12 amino acids. Use of 60 Vbeta and 13 Jbeta primers characterized the PCR. Under the authors' procedure: Later reanalysis found about 80 million unique TCR beta chains, roughly 9.9 million of them shared. Only in-frame clones appear in the TCRdb table, and some are missing; sequencing was by immunoSEQ multiplex PCR. V, J and clone size were drawn from that table, and D and trimming were deduced from the DNA. The repertoire includes 150,000 to 200,000 clones, roughly 80% of them detected once, and around 6.7% sits in the top ten.

This rearrangement joins TRBV28 to TRBJ1-1; D unresolved. Specimen: PBMCs. The sequence came from a woman younger than 45 in good health and CMV-seropositive. CDR3 sequence reads: CASSPRNTEAFF. The CDR3 bases are TGTGCCAGCAGTCCCAGGAACACTGAAGCTTTCTTT.